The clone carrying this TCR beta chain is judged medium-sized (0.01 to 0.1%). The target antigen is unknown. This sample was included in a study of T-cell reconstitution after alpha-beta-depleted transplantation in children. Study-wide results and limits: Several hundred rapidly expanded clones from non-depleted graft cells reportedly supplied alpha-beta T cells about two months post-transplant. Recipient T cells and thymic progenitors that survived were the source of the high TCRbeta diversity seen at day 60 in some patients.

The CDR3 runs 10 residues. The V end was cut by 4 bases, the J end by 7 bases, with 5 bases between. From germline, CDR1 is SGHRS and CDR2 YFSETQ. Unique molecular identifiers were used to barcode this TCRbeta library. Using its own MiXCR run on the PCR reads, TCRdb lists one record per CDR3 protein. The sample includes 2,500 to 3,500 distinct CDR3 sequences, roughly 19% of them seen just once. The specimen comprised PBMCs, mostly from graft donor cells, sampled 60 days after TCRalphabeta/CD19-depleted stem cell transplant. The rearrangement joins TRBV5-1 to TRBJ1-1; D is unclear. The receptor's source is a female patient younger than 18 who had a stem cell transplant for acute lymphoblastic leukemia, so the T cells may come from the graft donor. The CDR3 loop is CASSHFEAFF. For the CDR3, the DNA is TGCGCCAGCAGCCATTTTGAAGCTTTCTTT.